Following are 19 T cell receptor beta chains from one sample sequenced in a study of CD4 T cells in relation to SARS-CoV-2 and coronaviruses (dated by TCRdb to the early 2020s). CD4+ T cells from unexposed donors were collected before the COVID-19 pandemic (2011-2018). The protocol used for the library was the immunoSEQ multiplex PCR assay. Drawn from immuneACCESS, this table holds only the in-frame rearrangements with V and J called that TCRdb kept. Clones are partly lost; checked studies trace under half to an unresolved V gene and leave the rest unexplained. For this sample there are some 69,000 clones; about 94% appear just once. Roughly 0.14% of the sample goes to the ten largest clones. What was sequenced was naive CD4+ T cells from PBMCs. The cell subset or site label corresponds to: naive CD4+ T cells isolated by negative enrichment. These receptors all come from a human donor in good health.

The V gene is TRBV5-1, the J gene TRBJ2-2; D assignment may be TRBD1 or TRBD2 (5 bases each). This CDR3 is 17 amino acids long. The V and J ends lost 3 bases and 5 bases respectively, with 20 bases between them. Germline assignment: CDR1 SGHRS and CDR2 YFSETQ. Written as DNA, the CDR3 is TGCGCCAGCAGCTCTGCCGCTGGGGGAGTGGGGACCGGGGAGCTGTTTTTT. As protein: CASSSAAGGVGTGELFF.

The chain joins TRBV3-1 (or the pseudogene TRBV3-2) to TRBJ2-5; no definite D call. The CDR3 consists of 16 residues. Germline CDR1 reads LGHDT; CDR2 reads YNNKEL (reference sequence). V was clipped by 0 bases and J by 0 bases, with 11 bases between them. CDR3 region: CASSQEGSRNQETQYF. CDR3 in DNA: TGTGCCAGCAGCCAAGAGGGAAGCCGTAACCAAGAGACCCAGTACTTC.

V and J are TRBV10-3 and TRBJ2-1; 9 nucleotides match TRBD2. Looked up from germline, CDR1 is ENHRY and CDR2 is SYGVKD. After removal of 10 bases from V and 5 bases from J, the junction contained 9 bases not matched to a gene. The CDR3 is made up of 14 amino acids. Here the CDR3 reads CANSAGLANNEQFF. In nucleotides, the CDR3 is TGTGCCAACTCCGCGGGACTAGCAAACAATGAGCAGTTCTTC.

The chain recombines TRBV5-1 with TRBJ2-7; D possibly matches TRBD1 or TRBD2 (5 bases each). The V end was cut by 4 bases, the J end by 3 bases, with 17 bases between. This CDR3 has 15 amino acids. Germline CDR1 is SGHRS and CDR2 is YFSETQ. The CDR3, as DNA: TGCGCCAGCAGCGGGTGGGGGACGGGCCTCTACGAGCAGTACTTC. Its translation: CASSGWGTGLYEQYF.

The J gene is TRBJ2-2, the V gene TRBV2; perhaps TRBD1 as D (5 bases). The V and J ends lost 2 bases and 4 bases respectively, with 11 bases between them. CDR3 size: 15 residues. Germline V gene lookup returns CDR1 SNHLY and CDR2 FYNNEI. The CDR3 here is CASSERGTGTGELFF. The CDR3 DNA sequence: TGTGCCAGCAGTGAAAGGGGCACGGGCACCGGGGAGCTGTTTTTT. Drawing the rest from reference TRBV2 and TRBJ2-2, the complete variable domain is EPEVTQTPSHQVTQMGQEVILRCVPISNHLYFYWYRQILGQKVEFLVSFYNNEISEKSEIFDDQFSVERPDGSNFTLKIRSTKLEDSAMYFCASSERGTGTGELFFGEGSRLTVL.

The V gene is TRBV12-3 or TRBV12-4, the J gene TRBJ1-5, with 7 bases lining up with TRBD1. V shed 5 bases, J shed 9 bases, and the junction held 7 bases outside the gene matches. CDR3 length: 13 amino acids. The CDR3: CASSADRVRPQHF. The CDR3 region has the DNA TGTGCCAGCAGTGCCGACAGGGTTCGGCCCCAGCATTTT.

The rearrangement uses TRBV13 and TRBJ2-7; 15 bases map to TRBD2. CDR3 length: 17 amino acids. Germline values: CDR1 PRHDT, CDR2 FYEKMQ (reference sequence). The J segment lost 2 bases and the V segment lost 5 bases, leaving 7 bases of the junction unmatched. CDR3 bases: TGTGCCAGCAGCCCGGGACTAGCGGGAGGTACCCCCTACGAGCAGTACTTC. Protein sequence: CASSPGLAGGTPYEQYF. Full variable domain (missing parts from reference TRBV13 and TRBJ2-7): AAGVIQSPRHLIKEKRETATLKCYPIPRHDTVYWYQQGPGQDPQFLISFYEKMQSDKGSIPDRFSAQQFSDYHSELNMSSLELGDSALYFCASSPGLAGGTPYEQYFGPGTRLTVT.

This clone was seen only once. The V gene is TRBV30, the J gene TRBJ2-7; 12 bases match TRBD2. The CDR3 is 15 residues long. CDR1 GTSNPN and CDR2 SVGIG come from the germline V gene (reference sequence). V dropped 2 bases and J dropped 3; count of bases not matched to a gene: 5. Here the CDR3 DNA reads TGTGCCTGGAGTCCAGGACTAGCGGGGATCTACGAGCAGTACTTC. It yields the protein CAWSPGLAGIYEQYF.

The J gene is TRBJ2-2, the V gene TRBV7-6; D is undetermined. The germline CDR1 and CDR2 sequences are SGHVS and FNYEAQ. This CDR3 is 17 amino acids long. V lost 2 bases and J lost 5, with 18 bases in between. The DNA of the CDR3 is TGTGCCAGCAGCTTAAACCTAGACGCCCAAATAACCGGGGAGCTGTTTTTT. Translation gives CASSLNLDAQITGELFF.

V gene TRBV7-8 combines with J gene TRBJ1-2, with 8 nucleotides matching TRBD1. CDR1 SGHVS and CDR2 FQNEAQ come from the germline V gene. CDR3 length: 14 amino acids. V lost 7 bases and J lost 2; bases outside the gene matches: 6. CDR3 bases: TGTGCCAGCACTCCCGGGACAGGCAACTATGGCTACACCTTC. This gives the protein CASTPGTGNYGYTF.

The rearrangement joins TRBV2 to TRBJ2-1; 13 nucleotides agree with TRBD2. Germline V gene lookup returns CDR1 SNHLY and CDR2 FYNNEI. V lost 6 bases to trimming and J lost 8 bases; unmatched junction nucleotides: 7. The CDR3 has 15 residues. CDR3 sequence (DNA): TGTGCCAGCAGCGTAGGGACTAGCGGGATCGATGAGCAGTTCTTC. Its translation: CASSVGTSGIDEQFF.

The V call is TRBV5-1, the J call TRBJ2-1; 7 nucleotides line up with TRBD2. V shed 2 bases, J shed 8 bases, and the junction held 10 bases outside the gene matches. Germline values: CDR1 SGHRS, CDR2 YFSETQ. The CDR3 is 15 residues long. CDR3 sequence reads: CASSFEGRAFDEQFF. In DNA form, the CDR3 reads TGCGCCAGCAGCTTTGAGGGGAGGGCGTTCGATGAGCAGTTCTTC.

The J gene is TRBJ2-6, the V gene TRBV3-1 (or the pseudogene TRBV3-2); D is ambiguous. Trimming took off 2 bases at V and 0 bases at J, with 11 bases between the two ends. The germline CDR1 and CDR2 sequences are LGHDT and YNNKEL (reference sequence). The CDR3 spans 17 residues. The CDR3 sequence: CASSQPALRSGANVLTF. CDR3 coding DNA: TGTGCCAGCAGCCAACCGGCTCTACGCTCTGGGGCCAACGTCCTGACTTTC.

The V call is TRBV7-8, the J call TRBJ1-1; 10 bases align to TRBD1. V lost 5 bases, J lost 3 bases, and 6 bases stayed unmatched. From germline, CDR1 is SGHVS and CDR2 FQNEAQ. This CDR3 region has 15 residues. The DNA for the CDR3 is TGTGCCAGCAGCCCCCGGACAGGGGGGCACACTGAAGCTTTCTTT. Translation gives CASSPRTGGHTEAFF.

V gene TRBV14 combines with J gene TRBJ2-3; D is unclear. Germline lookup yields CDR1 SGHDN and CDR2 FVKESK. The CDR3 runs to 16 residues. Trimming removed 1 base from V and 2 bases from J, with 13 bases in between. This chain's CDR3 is CASSQGFNDATDTQYF. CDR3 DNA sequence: TGTGCCAGCAGCCAAGGCTTTAATGACGCCACAGATACGCAGTATTTT.

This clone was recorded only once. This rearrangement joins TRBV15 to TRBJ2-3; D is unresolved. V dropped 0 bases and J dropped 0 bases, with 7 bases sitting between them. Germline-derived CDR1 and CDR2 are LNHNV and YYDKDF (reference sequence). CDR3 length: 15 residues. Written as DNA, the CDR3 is TGTGCCACCAGCAGAGATGTAGCTAGCACAGATACGCAGTATTTT. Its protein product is CATSRDVASTDTQYF.

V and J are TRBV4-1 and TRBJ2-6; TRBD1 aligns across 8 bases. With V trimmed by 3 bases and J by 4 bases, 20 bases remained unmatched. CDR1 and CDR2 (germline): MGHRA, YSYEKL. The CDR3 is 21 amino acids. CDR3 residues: CASSHPRVGPRQGIGANVLTF. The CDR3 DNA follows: TGCGCCAGCAGCCATCCTCGTGTTGGGCCCAGACAGGGGATCGGGGCCAACGTCCTGACTTTC.

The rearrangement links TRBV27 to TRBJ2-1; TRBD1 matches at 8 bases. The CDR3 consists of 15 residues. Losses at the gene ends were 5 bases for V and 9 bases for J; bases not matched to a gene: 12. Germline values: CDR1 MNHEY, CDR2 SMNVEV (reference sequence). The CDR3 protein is CASSPWTGMRSEQFF. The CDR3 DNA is TGTGCCAGCAGTCCATGGACAGGGATGAGATCTGAGCAGTTCTTC.

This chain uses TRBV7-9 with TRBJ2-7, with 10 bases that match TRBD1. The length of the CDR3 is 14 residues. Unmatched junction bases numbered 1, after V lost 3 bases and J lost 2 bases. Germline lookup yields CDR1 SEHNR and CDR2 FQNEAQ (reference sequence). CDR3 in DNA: TGTGCCAGCAGCTTGGGACAGGGGACCTACGAGCAGTACTTC. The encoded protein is CASSLGQGTYEQYF.